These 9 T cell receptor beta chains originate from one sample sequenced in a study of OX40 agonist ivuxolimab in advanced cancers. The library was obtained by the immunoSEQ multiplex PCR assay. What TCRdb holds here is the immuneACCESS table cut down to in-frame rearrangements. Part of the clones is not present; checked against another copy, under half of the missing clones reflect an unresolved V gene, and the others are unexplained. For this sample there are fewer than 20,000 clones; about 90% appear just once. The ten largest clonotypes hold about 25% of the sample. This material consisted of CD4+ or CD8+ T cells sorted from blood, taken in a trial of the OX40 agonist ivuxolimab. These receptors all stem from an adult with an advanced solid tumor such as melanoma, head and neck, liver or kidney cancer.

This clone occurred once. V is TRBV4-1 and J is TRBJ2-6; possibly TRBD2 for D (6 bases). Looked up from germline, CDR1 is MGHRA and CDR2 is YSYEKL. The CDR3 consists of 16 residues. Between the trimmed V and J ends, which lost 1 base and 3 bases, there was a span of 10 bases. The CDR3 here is CASSQVGGSGANVLTF. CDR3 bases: TGCGCCAGCAGCCAAGTGGGAGGTAGTGGGGCCAACGTCCTGACTTTC.

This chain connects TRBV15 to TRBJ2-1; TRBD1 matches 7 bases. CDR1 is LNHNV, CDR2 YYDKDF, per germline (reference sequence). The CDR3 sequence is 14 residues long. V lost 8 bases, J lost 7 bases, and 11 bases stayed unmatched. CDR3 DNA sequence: TGTGCCACCTATCGACAGGGCCAGGGGAATGAGCAGTTCTTC. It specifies CATYRQGQGNEQFF. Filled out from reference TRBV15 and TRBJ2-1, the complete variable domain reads DAMVIQNPRYQVTQFGKPVTLSCSQTLNHNVMYWYQQKSSQAPKLLFHYYDKDFNNEADTPDNFQSRRPNTSFCFLDIRSPGLGDTAMYLCATYRQGQGNEQFFGPGTRLTVL.

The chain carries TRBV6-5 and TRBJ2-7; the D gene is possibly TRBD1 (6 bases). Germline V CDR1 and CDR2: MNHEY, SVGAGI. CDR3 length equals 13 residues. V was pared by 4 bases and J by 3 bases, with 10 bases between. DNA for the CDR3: TGTGCCAGCAGTTGGTACAGGGACTACGAGCAGTACTTC. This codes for CASSWYRDYEQYF.

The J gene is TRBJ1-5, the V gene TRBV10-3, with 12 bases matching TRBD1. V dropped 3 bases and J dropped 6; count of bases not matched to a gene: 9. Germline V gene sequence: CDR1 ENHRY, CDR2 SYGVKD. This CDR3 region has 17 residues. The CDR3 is CAISERDRGRIGQPQHF. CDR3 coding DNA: TGTGCCATCAGTGAAAGGGACAGGGGGCGCATAGGTCAGCCCCAGCATTTT.

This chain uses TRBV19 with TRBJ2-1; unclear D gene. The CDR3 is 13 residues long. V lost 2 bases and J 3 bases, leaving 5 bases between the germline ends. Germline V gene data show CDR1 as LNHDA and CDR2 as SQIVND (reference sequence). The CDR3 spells CASSIQVYNEQFF. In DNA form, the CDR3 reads TGTGCCAGTAGTATACAAGTCTACAATGAGCAGTTCTTC.

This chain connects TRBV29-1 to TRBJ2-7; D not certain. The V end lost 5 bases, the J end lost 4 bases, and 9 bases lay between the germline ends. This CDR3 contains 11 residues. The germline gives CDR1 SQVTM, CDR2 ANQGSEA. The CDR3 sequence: CSVWEGYEQYF. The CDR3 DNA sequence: TGCAGCGTTTGGGAAGGTTACGAGCAGTACTTC.

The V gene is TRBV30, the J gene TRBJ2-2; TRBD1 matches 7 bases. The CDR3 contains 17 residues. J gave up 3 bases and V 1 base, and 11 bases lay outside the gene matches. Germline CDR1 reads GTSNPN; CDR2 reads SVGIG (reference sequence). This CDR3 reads CAWSAPGTEVYTGELFF. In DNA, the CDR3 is TGTGCCTGGAGTGCTCCCGGGACAGAGGTGTACACCGGGGAGCTGTTTTTT.

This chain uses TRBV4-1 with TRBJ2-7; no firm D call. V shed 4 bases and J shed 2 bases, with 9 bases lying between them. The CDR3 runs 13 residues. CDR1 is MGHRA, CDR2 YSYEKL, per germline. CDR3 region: CASSLDNTYEQYF. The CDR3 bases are TGCGCCAGCAGCCTCGACAACACCTACGAGCAGTACTTC.

CDR3 bases: TGTGCCAGCAGGGGGCTTAGGGGCTACACCTTC. Its protein is CASRGLRGYTF. The J gene is TRBJ1-2, the V gene TRBV27; tentatively, D is TRBD1 (5 bases). The CDR3 has 11 residues. Trimming took 6 bases from V and 8 from J, leaving 10 bases between them. Per the germline V gene, CDR1 is MNHEY and CDR2 is SMNVEV (reference sequence).